Listed below are T cell receptor beta chains from one sample, sequenced in a study of cytomegalovirus exposure and HLA in healthy donors. The table came from immunoSEQ multiplex PCR; TCRdb's copy has only in-frame clones and leaves some out. The sample carries approximately 140,000 clones, around 78% recorded once. Sequencing was performed on PBMCs. Source of these receptors: a woman aged 40 to 55 in good health and CMV-seropositive. The conserved cysteine and the conserved F or W are not part of the CDR3 here. Fields, in order: V gene, CDR3 length, clone size, CDR3 protein. Size is stated for part of the rows, as once, few or many counts, or as a class when the clone is expanded.

v_call: TRBV12-5; cdr3_length: 12; clone_size: -; cdr3_aa: ASVPGGANTEAF
v_call: TRBV18; cdr3_length: 17; clone_size: -; cdr3_aa: ASSLLILTGAIRNTEAF
v_call: TRBV15; cdr3_length: 12; clone_size: -; cdr3_aa: ATSRDSMVNEQF
v_call: TRBV4-2; cdr3_length: 13; clone_size: -; cdr3_aa: ASSLLAERGETQY
v_call: TRBV11-3; cdr3_length: 15; clone_size: once; cdr3_aa: ASSHGGTSGNTGELF
v_call: TRBV16; cdr3_length: 11; clone_size: few; cdr3_aa: ASSQGTQEGYT
v_call: TRBV4-2; cdr3_length: 15; clone_size: -; cdr3_aa: ASSQGSLALTRDTQY
v_call: TRBV6-1; cdr3_length: 11; clone_size: once; cdr3_aa: ASQREEADTQY
v_call: TRBV10-3; cdr3_length: 13; clone_size: -; cdr3_aa: AISESAAGVGGYT
v_call: TRBV5-1; cdr3_length: 13; clone_size: -; cdr3_aa: ASSSGQVPTYEQY
v_call: TRBV4-1; cdr3_length: 14; clone_size: -; cdr3_aa: ASSLRQGAMNTEAF
v_call: TRBV11-2; cdr3_length: 14; clone_size: once; cdr3_aa: ASSPPPGAPYNEQF
v_call: TRBV9; cdr3_length: 11; clone_size: -; cdr3_aa: ASSVGALDGYT
v_call: TRBV6-5; cdr3_length: 11; clone_size: -; cdr3_aa: ASSTTVNTEAF
v_call: TRBV2; cdr3_length: 11; clone_size: -; cdr3_aa: ASSDGTGDLKF
v_call: TRBV5-1; cdr3_length: 12; clone_size: -; cdr3_aa: ASSYSDTGYEQY
v_call: TRBV27; cdr3_length: 13; clone_size: -; cdr3_aa: ASSLSTSGIVQQF
v_call: TRBV5-1; cdr3_length: 13; clone_size: once; cdr3_aa: ASSLVSSGANVLT
v_call: TRBV2; cdr3_length: 11; clone_size: -; cdr3_aa: ASSEQAGETQY
v_call: TRBV6-5; cdr3_length: 13; clone_size: -; cdr3_aa: ASSYSRRVGNTIY
v_call: TRBV4-1; cdr3_length: 13; clone_size: -; cdr3_aa: ASSQLAGASETQY
v_call: TRBV19; cdr3_length: 12; clone_size: -; cdr3_aa: ASMQAGVTDTQY
v_call: TRBV29-1; cdr3_length: 13; clone_size: -; cdr3_aa: SVAYRRADSYEQY
v_call: TRBV10-3; cdr3_length: 11; clone_size: -; cdr3_aa: AIGGQENTEAF
v_call: TRBV18; cdr3_length: 13; clone_size: -; cdr3_aa: ASAAMEQEAGGYT
v_call: TRBV19; cdr3_length: 12; clone_size: -; cdr3_aa: ASSARGRGTEAF
v_call: TRBV5-6; cdr3_length: 13; clone_size: -; cdr3_aa: ASRPLGQGSYGYT
v_call: TRBV28; cdr3_length: 15; clone_size: once; cdr3_aa: ASSLGTTGGTGNTIY
v_call: TRBV16; cdr3_length: 15; clone_size: -; cdr3_aa: ASSQPLAGGPSGEQF
v_call: TRBV7-9; cdr3_length: 14; clone_size: -; cdr3_aa: SSSLSLREVYNEQF
v_call: TRBV5-1; cdr3_length: 12; clone_size: -; cdr3_aa: ASSSGRLYNEQF
v_call: TRBV2; cdr3_length: 12; clone_size: -; cdr3_aa: ASSAGGYNSPLH
v_call: TRBV30; cdr3_length: 14; clone_size: -; cdr3_aa: AWSVRASGKYNEQF
v_call: TRBV29-1; cdr3_length: 10; clone_size: once; cdr3_aa: SAGQLSGELF
v_call: TRBV5-5; cdr3_length: 12; clone_size: -; cdr3_aa: ASSQQGFQETQY
v_call: TRBV5-1; cdr3_length: 12; clone_size: -; cdr3_aa: ASSDNTGGGKLF
v_call: TRBV19; cdr3_length: 12; clone_size: -; cdr3_aa: ASSNDRTRQPQH
v_call: TRBV2; cdr3_length: 11; clone_size: -; cdr3_aa: ASGGPGSAGYT
v_call: TRBV2; cdr3_length: 12; clone_size: few; cdr3_aa: ASSALGQGDGYT
v_call: TRBV6-1; cdr3_length: 11; clone_size: -; cdr3_aa: ASSVGQGRPQH
v_call: TRBV28; cdr3_length: 12; clone_size: -; cdr3_aa: ASSPGQGYYGYT
v_call: TRBV27; cdr3_length: 11; clone_size: -; cdr3_aa: ASKNRVGTEAF
v_call: TRBV9; cdr3_length: 12; clone_size: -; cdr3_aa: ASSVDRANYGYT
v_call: TRBV14; cdr3_length: 11; clone_size: -; cdr3_aa: ASSQDRGSTQY
v_call: TRBV4-1; cdr3_length: 13; clone_size: -; cdr3_aa: ASSQDHRGSHGYT
v_call: TRBV5-1; cdr3_length: 17; clone_size: -; cdr3_aa: ASSKRLTSGRGMGETQY
v_call: TRBV2; cdr3_length: 13; clone_size: -; cdr3_aa: ASSGTSGSGNEQF
v_call: TRBV28; cdr3_length: 12; clone_size: -; cdr3_aa: ASSPPGDTGELF
v_call: TRBV1; cdr3_length: 12; clone_size: -; cdr3_aa: TSSRDGGLFGYT
v_call: TRBV18; cdr3_length: 13; clone_size: once; cdr3_aa: ASSPPGYSNTEAF
v_call: TRBV10-2; cdr3_length: 11; clone_size: -; cdr3_aa: ASRDYGTGELF
v_call: TRBV6-1; cdr3_length: 12; clone_size: once; cdr3_aa: ASSGLGLPYEQY
v_call: TRBV5-1; cdr3_length: 12; clone_size: -; cdr3_aa: ASSLATTSYEQY
v_call: TRBV28; cdr3_length: 14; clone_size: -; cdr3_aa: ASSSLRQGRSYEQY
v_call: TRBV7-3; cdr3_length: 14; clone_size: -; cdr3_aa: ASSPRPAGSSGELF